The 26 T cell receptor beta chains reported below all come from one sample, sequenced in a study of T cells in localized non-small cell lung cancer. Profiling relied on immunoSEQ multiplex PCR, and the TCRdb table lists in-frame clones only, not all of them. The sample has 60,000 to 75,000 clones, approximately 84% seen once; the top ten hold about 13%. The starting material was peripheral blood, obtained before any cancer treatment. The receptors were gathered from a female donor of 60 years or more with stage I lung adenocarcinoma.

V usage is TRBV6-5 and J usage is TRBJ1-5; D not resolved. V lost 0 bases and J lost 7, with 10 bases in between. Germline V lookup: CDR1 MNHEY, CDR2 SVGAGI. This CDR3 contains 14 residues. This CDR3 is CASSYSLSEQPQHF. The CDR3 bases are TGTGCCAGCAGTTACTCTTTGAGTGAACAGCCCCAGCATTTT.

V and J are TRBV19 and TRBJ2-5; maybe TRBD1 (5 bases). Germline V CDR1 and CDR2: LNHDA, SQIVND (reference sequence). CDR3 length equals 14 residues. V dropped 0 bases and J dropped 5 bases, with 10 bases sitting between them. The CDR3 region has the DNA TGTGCCAGTAGTATAGATAAGGGGCGGGAGACCCAGTACTTC. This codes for CASSIDKGRETQYF.

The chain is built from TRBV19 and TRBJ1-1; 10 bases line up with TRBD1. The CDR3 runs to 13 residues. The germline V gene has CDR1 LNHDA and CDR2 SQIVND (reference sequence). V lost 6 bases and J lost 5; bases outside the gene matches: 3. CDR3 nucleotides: TGTGCCAGTAGGGACAGGGGGACTACTGAAGCTTTCTTT. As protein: CASRDRGTTEAFF.

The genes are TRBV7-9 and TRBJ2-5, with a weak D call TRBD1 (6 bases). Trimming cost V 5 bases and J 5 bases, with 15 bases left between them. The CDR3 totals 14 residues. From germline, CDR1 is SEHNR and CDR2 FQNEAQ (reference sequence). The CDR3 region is CASSPIQGRETQYF. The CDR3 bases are TGTGCCAGCAGCCCTATACAGGGACGCGAGACCCAGTACTTC.

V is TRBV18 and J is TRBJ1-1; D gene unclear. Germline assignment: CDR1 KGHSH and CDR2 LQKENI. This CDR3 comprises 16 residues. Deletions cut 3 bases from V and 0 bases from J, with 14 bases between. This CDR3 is CASSPDTPTMNTEAFF. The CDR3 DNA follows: TGTGCCAGCTCACCCGATACCCCGACAATGAACACTGAAGCTTTCTTT.

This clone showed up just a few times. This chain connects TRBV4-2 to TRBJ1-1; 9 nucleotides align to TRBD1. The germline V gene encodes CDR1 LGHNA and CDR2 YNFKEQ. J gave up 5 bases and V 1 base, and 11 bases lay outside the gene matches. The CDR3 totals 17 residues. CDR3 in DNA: TGTGCCAGCAGCCAAGTCGGGACAGGGAATAGAGTGACTGAAGCTTTCTTT. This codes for CASSQVGTGNRVTEAFF.

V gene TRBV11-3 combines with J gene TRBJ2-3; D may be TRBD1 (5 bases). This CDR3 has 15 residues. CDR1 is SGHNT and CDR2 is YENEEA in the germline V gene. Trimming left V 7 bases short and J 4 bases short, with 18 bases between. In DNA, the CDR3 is TGTGCCAGCACATCACGACAGAAGGTCGCAGATACGCAGTATTTT. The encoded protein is CASTSRQKVADTQYF.

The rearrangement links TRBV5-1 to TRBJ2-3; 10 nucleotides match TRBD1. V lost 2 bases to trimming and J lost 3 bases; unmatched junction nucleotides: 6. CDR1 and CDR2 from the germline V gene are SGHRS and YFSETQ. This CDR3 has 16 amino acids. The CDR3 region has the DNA TGCGCCAGCAGCTTATCGGGACAGGGGAGGACAGATACGCAGTATTTT. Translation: CASSLSGQGRTDTQYF.

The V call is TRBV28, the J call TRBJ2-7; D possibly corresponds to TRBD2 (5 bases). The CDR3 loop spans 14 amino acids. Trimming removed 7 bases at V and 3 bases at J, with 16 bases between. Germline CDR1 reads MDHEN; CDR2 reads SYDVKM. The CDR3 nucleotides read TGTGCCAGCAAGCGTGGAGGCTTGTTCTACGAGCAGTACTTC. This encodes CASKRGGLFYEQYF.

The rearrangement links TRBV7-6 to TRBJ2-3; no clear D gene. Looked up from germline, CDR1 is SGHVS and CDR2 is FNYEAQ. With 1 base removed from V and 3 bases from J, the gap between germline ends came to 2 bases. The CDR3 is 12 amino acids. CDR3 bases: TGTGCCAGCAGCTTAGGAACAGATACGCAGTATTTT. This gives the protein CASSLGTDTQYF.

The CDR3 protein is CASQGGGVAEQYF. The CDR3, as DNA: TGTGCCAGCCAAGGAGGGGGGGTTGCCGAGCAGTACTTC. The chain recombines TRBV19 with TRBJ2-7; weak D call: TRBD2 (7 bases). Between the trimmed V and J ends, which lost 9 bases and 6 bases, there was a span of 18 bases. This CDR3 is built from 13 residues. Looked up from germline, CDR1 is LNHDA and CDR2 is SQIVND (reference sequence). The variable domain in full, with the rest retrieved from reference TRBV19 and TRBJ2-7, is DGGITQSPKYLFRKEGQNVTLSCEQNLNHDAMYWYRQDPGQGLRLIYYSQIVNDFQKGDIAEGYSVSREKKESFPLTVTSAQKNPTAFYLCASQGGGVAEQYFGPGTRLTVT.

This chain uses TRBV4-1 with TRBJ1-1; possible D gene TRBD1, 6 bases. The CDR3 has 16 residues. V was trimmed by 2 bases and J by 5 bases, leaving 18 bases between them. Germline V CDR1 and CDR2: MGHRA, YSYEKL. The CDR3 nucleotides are TGCGCCAGCAGCCAAACCTTGCTGGACAGTGTTACTGAAGCTTTCTTT. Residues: CASSQTLLDSVTEAFF.

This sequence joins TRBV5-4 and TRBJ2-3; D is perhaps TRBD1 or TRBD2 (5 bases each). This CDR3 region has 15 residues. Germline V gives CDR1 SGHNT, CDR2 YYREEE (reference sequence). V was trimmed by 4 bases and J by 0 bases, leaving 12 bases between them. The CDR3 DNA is TGTGCCAGCAGCAGCCGGGACGGGAGCACAGATACGCAGTATTTT. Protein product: CASSSRDGSTDTQYF.

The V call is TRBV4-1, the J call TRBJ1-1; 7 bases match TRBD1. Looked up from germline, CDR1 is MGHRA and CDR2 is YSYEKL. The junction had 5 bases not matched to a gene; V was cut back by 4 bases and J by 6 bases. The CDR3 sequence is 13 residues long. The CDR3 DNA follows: TGCGCCAGCAGCCGAGGGGGCGACGCTGAAGCTTTCTTT. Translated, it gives CASSRGGDAEAFF.

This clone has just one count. CDR3 bases: TGTGCCAGCAGCTCCACCAGGGGGGCCTACGAGCAGTACTTC. Residues: CASSSTRGAYEQYF. The V gene is TRBV13, the J gene TRBJ2-7, with D perhaps matching TRBD1 (7 bases). V lost 4 bases and J 2 bases, leaving 12 bases between the germline ends. Germline V CDR1 and CDR2: PRHDT, FYEKMQ (reference sequence). CDR3 length equals 14 residues.

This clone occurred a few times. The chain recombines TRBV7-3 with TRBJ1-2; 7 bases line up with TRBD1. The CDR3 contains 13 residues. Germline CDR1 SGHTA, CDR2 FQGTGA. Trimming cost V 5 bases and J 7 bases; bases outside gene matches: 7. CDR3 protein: CASSRDRDSGYTF. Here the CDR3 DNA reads TGTGCCAGCAGCCGCGACAGGGATTCTGGCTACACCTTC. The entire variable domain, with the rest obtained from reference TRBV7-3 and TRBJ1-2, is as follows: GAGVSQTPSNKVTEKGKYVELRCDPISGHTALYWYRQSLGQGPEFLIYFQGTGAADDSGLPNDRFFAVRPEGSVSTLKIQRTERGDSAVYLCASSRDRDSGYTFGSGTRLTVV.

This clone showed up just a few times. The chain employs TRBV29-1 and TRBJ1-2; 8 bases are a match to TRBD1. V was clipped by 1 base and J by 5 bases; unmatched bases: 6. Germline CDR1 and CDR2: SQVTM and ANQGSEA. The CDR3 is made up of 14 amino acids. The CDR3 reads CSVEGGQGSYGYTF. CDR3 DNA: TGCAGCGTTGAAGGTGGACAGGGAAGTTATGGCTACACCTTC.

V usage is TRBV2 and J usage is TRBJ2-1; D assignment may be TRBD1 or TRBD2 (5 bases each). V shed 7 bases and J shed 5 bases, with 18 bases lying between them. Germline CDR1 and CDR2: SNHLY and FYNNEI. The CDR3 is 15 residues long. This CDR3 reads CASIQSGTVDNEQFF. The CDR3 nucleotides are TGTGCCAGCATTCAATCCGGGACGGTGGACAATGAGCAGTTCTTC.

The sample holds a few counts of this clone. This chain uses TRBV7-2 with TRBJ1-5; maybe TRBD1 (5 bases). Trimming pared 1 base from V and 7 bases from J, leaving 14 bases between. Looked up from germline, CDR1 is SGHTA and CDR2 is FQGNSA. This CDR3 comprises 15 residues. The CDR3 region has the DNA TGTGCCAGCAGCTTAGGTCAGGGCACGAGACAGCCCCAGCATTTT. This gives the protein CASSLGQGTRQPQHF.

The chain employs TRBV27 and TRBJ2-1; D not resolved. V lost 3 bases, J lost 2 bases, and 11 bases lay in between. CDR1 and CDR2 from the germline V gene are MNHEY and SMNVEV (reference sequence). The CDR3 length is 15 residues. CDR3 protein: CASSLDRGAYNEQFF. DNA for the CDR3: TGTGCCAGCAGTTTGGACCGCGGCGCCTACAATGAGCAGTTCTTC.

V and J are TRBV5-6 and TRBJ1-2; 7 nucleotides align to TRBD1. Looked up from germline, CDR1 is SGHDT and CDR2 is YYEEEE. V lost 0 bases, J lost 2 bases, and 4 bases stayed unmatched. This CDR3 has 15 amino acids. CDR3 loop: CASSLAQGGNYGYTF. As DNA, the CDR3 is TGTGCCAGCAGCTTGGCCCAGGGGGGAAACTATGGCTACACCTTC.

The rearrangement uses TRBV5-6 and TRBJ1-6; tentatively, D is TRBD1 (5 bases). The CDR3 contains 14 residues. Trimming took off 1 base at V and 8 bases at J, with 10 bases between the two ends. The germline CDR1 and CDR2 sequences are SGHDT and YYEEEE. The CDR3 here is CASSLRSGYSPLHF. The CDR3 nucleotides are TGTGCCAGCAGCTTGAGGTCAGGGTATTCACCCCTCCACTTT.

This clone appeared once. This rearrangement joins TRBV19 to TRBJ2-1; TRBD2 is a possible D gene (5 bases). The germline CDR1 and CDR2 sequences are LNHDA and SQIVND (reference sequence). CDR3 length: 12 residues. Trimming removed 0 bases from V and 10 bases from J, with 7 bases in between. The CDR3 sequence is CASSIDRREQFF. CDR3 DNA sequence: TGTGCCAGTAGTATAGATCGGAGGGAGCAGTTCTTC.

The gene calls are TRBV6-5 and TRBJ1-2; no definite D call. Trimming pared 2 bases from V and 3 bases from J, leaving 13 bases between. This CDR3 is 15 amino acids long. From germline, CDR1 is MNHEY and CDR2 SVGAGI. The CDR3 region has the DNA TGTGCCAGCAGTTACGATAACAGCAAATACTATGGCTACACCTTC. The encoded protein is CASSYDNSKYYGYTF.

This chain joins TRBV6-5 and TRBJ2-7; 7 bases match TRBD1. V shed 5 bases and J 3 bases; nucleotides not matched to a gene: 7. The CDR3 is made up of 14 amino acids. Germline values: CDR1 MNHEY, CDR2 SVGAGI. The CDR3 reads CASSPRDRDYEQYF. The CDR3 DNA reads TGTGCCAGCAGTCCCAGGGACAGAGACTACGAGCAGTACTTC.

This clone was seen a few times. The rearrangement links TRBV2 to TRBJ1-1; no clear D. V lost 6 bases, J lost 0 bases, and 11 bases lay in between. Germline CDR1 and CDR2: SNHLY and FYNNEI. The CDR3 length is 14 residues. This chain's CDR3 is CASRPRGMNTEAFF. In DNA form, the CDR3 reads TGTGCCAGCAGGCCCAGAGGTATGAACACTGAAGCTTTCTTT.